A single sample is the source of the 7 T cell receptor beta chains below, sequenced in a study of blood T cell repertoires in COVID-19. Clones were sequenced by immunoSEQ multiplex PCR, and TCRdb holds only the in-frame ones, with some missing. The sample consists of 50,000 to 75,000 clones, around 82% of them appearing once. The source material was peripheral blood. These receptors all stem from a man older than 75 with active or convalescent COVID-19.

The gene calls are TRBV7-8 and TRBJ1-2; 10 bases agree with TRBD1. CDR1 and CDR2 (germline): SGHVS, FQNEAQ. The CDR3 contains 16 residues. The V and J ends lost 3 bases and 5 bases, in that order; junction bases with no gene match: 9. The CDR3 DNA follows: TGTGCCAGCAGCTTGTCAATGACAGGGGGCGGTTATGGCTACACCTTC. This sequence encodes CASSLSMTGGGYGYTF.

The V call is TRBV5-4, the J call TRBJ1-4, with a tentative D call TRBD1 (6 bases). CDR3 length equals 16 residues. Looked up from germline, CDR1 is SGHNT and CDR2 is YYREEE (reference sequence). Deletions cut 3 bases from V and 8 bases from J, with 20 bases between. As DNA, the CDR3 is TGTGCCAGCAGCTCGTTAGTAACAGGGACCAACGAAAAACTGTTTTTT. This gives the protein CASSSLVTGTNEKLFF.

V is TRBV6-4 and J is TRBJ2-5; TRBD2 matches 10 bases. The CDR3 has 15 amino acids. The V segment lost 7 bases and the J segment 5 bases; nucleotides outside the gene matches: 10. The germline V gene encodes CDR1 MRHNA and CDR2 SNTAGT. The CDR3 bases are TGTGCCAGCATCTCCTATAGCGGGAGGCCGGAGACCCAGTACTTC. Its translation is CASISYSGRPETQYF.

This clone was seen just once. The genes are TRBV28 and TRBJ1-4, with TRBD1 matching 7 bases. The length of the CDR3 is 14 residues. The V gene end was trimmed by 10 bases and the J gene end by 4 bases; junction bases not matched to a gene: 9. Germline CDR1 reads MDHEN; CDR2 reads SYDVKM. This CDR3 is CATETGSNNEKLFF. In DNA form, the CDR3 reads TGTGCCACCGAGACAGGGTCAAATAATGAAAAACTGTTTTTT. Together with reference TRBV28 and TRBJ1-4, the CDR3 gives the full variable domain: DVKVTQSSRYLVKRTGEKVFLECVQDMDHENMFWYRQDPGLGLRLIYFSYDVKMKEKGDIPEGYSVSREKKERFSLILESASTNQTSMYLCATETGSNNEKLFFGSGTQLSVL.

The chain carries TRBV3-1 (or the pseudogene TRBV3-2) and TRBJ2-2; D gene uncertain. The CDR3 contains 14 residues. Between the trimmed V and J ends, which lost 4 bases and 4 bases, there was a span of 10 bases. Germline V gene data show CDR1 as LGHDT and CDR2 as YNNKEL (reference sequence). In DNA form, the CDR3 reads TGTGCCAGCAGCCTTCCAAGGAGCACCGGGGAGCTGTTTTTT. Protein: CASSLPRSTGELFF.

V and J are TRBV5-4 and TRBJ1-6, with 8 nucleotides matching TRBD1. CDR1 and CDR2 from the germline V gene are SGHNT and YYREEE (reference sequence). The CDR3 extends over 18 amino acids. With V trimmed by 3 bases and J by 8 bases, 16 bases remained unmatched. CDR3 nucleotide sequence: TGTGCCAGCAGCTCTTCAGCAGGGGGCGTCCCTCTATATTCACCCCTCCACTTT. Protein sequence: CASSSSAGGVPLYSPLHF.

This clone was observed many times. V and J are TRBV11-2 and TRBJ2-3, with 7 bases identical to TRBD2. Germline V gene data show CDR1 as SGHAT and CDR2 as FQNNGV. CDR3 size: 15 residues. V was pared by 5 bases and J by 2 bases, with 7 bases of the junction left unmatched. The CDR3 protein is CASSLAGGTTDTQYF. The DNA of the CDR3 is TGTGCCAGCAGCCTGGCCGGGGGGACCACAGATACGCAGTATTTT.